This TCR beta chain was captured by sequencing in a study of glioma-infiltrating T cells. Study details: Sequencing aimed for 4.5- to 10-fold coverage of about 920,000 peripheral T cells.

This CDR3 is 15 amino acids long. Germline CDR1 SEHNR, CDR2 FQNEAQ (reference sequence). The trim removed 5 bases at V and 6 bases at J, leaving 6 bases unmatched. This clonotype was detected a few times. No antigen is known for it. The study's findings and limits: A blood CDR3 motif signature was depleted in highly divergent patients.

TCR alpha and beta CDR3 regions were amplified from RNA using iRepertoire nested multiplex PCR. TCRdb re-called the multiplex PCR reads with MiXCR, one entry per CDR3 protein. The sample contains a few hundred thousand distinct CDR3 sequences, less than 50% of which appear only once. The chain recombines TRBV7-9 with TRBJ2-3; 12 nucleotides match TRBD2. The sequence came from a human donor with low-grade glioma or glioblastoma, undergoing nonglioma brain surgery, or in good health (not recorded which). The sample comprised glioma tissue, nonneoplastic brain tissue, or PBMCs (not recorded which). CDR3 coding DNA: TGTGCCAGCAGCAAGCCCCTAGCGGGGGGGGATACGCAGTATTTT. Its translation is CASSKPLAGGDTQYF.